Reported below is one T cell receptor beta chain. The antigen is undetermined. The treatment denotes: approximately nine-day PBMC culture with coronavirus spike peptide pools or control peptides (ViraFEST assay). The CDR3 loop spans 13 amino acids. With 2 bases removed from V and 8 bases from J, the gap between germline ends came to 10 bases. CDR1 is SEHNR and CDR2 is FQNEAQ in the germline V gene (reference sequence). The source of the sample is a study of vaccination and CD4 T cells after COVID-19. Cultured CD4+ T cell DNA underwent sequencing with the Oncomine TCR Beta short-read assay. Investigators obtained genomic DNA by extraction from cultured CD4+ T cells. TCRdb called the PCR reads again in MiXCR, with one record for every CDR3 protein. The table has about 20,000 distinct CDR3 sequences, around 53% seen once.

The chain uses TRBV7-9 and TRBJ2-1; D call uncertain. Input material: CD4+ T cells from blood, cultured in vitro. The TCR sequence derives from a human donor who had recovered from COVID-19. The DNA for the CDR3 is TGTGCCAGCAGCTTAAGCGCCATGGATGAGCAGTTCTTC. Encoded protein: CASSLSAMDEQFF.